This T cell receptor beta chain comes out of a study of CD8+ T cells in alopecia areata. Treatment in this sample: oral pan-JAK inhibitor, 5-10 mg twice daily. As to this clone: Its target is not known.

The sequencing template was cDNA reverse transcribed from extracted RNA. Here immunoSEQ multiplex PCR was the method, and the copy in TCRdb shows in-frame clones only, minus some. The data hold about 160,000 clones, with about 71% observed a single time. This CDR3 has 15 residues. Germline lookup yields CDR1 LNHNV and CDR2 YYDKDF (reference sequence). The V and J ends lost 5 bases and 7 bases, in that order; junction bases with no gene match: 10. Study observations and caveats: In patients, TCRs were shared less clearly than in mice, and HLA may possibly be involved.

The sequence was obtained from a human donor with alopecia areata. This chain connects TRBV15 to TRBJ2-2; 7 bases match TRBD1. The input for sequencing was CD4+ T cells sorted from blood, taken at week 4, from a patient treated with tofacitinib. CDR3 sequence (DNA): TGTGCCACCAGCGGATTGACAGGGATTGGCGGGGAGCTGTTTTTT. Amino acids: CATSGLTGIGGELFF. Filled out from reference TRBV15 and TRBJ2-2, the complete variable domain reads DAMVIQNPRYQVTQFGKPVTLSCSQTLNHNVMYWYQQKSSQAPKLLFHYYDKDFNNEADTPDNFQSRRPNTSFCFLDIRSPGLGDTAMYLCATSGLTGIGGELFFGEGSRLTVL.